The subject of this entry is one T cell receptor (beta chain). Sequencing used immunoSEQ multiplex PCR; TCRdb keeps in-frame clones, though not all of them. The sample has around 150,000 clones; around 90% are singletons. The data derive from a study of control samples from healthy donors and cancer patients. CDR3 length equals 13 residues. CDR1 is SEHNR, CDR2 FQNEAQ, per germline (reference sequence). V shed 1 base and J shed 5 bases, with 6 bases lying between them. This chain joins TRBV7-9 and TRBJ2-1; the D is unclear. Sequencing was performed on blood. The TCR was taken from a man aged 18 to 29 in good health. This CDR3 reads CASSLVSDNEQFF. CDR3 nucleotides: TGTGCCAGCAGCTTAGTGTCAGACAATGAGCAGTTCTTC.